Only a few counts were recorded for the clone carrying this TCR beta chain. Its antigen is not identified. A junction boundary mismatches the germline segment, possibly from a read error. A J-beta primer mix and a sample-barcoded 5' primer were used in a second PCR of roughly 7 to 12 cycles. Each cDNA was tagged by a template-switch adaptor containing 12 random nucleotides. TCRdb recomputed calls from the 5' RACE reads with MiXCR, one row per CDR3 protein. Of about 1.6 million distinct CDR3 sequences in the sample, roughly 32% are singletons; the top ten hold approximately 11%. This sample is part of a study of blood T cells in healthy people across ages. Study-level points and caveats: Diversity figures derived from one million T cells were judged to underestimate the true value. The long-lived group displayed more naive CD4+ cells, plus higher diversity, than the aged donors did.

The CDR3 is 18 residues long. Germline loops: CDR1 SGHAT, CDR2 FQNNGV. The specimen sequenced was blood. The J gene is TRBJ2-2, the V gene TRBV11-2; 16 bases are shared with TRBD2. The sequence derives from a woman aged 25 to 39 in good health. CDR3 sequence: CVSSWGLAGGRRTGELFF. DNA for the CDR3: TGTGTCAGCAGCTGGGGACTAGCGGGGGGGCGTCGCACCGGGGAGCTGTTTTTT.